This T cell receptor beta chain came from a study of T cells in Graves' hyperthyroidism and ophthalmopathy. Broader study findings: In the analysis, a 13 V-J model separated ophthalmopathy from stable hyperthyroidism. Blood also held most thyroid clonotypes expanded beyond 0.001.

The germline V gene has CDR1 DFQATT and CDR2 SNEGSKA (reference sequence). V lost 5 bases and J lost 10; bases outside the gene matches: 7. The CDR3 loop spans 13 amino acids. This clonotype was seen at least ten times. Its antigen is not known. TCR beta CDR3 region amplification was performed from RNA transcripts. HTBI primers drove first-round RT-PCR of the TCR CDR3. TCRdb independently ran MiXCR on the multiplex PCR reads; one entry per CDR3 protein. The sample lists 350,000 to 450,000 distinct CDR3 sequences, more than 11% occurring once. The rearrangement uses TRBV20-1 and TRBJ1-6; 8 bases are shared with TRBD1. The sequence was collected from a woman aged 55 to 70 with Graves' hyperthyroidism. Sequenced material: blood. CDR3 in DNA: TGCAGTGCTCTGGACAGGGTGGGATCACCCCTCCACTTT. Its translation: CSALDRVGSPLHF.